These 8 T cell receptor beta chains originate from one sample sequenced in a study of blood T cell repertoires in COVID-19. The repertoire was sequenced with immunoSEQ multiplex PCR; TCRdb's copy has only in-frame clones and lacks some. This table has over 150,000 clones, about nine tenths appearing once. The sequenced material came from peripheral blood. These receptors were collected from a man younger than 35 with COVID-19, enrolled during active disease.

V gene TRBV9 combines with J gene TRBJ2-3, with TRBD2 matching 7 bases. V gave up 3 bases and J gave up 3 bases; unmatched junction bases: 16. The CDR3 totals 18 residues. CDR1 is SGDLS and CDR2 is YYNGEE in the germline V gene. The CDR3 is CASSAPSWRGSTTDTQYF. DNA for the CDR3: TGTGCCAGCAGCGCGCCGTCCTGGCGCGGGAGCACAACAGATACGCAGTATTTT.

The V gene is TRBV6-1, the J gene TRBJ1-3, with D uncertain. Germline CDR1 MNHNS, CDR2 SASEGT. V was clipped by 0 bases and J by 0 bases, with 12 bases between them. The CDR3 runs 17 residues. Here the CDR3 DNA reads TGTGCCAGCAGTGAAGCACGGCAGCGTAACTCTGGAAACACCATATATTTT. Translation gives CASSEARQRNSGNTIYF.

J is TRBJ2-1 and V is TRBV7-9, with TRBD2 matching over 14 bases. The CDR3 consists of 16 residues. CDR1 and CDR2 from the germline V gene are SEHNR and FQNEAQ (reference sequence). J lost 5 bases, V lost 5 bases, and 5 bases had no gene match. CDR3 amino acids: CASSPGLAGGDNEQFF. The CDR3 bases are TGTGCCAGCAGCCCCGGACTAGCGGGAGGTGACAATGAGCAGTTCTTC.

The CDR3 reads CASRARTEPNEQFF. CDR3 nucleotides: TGTGCCAGCAGGGCCCGGACAGAGCCCAATGAGCAGTTCTTC. The chain carries TRBV6-5 and TRBJ2-1; possible D gene TRBD1, 6 bases. The CDR3 has 14 residues. The V gene lost 6 bases and the J gene lost 6 bases, with 15 bases spanning the gap. The germline V gene has CDR1 MNHEY and CDR2 SVGAGI.

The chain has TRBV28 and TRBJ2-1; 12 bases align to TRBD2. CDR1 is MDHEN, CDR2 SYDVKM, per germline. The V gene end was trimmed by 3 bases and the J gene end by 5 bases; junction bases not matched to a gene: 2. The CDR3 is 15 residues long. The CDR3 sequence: CASSFGTSGHNEQFF. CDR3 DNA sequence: TGTGCCAGCAGTTTCGGGACTAGCGGGCACAATGAGCAGTTCTTC.

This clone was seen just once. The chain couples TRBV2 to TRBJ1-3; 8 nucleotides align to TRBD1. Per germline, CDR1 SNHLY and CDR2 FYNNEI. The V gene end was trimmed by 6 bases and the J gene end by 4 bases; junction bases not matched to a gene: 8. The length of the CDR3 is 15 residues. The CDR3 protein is CASSQGAQAGNTIYF. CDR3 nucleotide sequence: TGTGCCAGCAGCCAGGGGGCACAGGCGGGAAACACCATATATTTT.

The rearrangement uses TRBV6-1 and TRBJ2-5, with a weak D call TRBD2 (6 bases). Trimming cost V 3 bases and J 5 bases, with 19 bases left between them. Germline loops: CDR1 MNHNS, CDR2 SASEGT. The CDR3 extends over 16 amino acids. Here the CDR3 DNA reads TGTGCCAGCAGTGAGAGAGGGTTCTTAGCGGCGGAGACCCAGTACTTC. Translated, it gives CASSERGFLAAETQYF.

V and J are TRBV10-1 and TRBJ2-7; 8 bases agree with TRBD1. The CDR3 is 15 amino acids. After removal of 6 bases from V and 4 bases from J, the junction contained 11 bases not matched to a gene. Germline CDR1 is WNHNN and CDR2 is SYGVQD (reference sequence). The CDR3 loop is CASSMRDRQGYEQYF. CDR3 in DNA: TGCGCCAGCAGCATGAGGGACAGGCAGGGATACGAGCAGTACTTC.